These 14 T cell receptor beta chains were sequenced from one sample in a study of OX40 agonist ivuxolimab in advanced cancers. The protocol was immunoSEQ multiplex PCR, while the TCRdb copy is restricted to in-frame clones and leaves out a portion. The sample includes roughly 61,000 clones, roughly 90% of them seen just once. The starting material was CD4+ or CD8+ T cells sorted from blood, obtained in a trial of the OX40 agonist ivuxolimab. The receptors shown here come from an adult with an advanced solid tumor such as melanoma, head and neck, liver or kidney cancer.

To note about this clone: Other nucleotide sequences from this sample produce the same CDR3. The CDR3 bases are TGTGCCTGGAGTCCTACGGGCGGGCAGCCCCAGCATTTT. Protein product: CAWSPTGGQPQHF. The rearrangement joins TRBV30 to TRBJ1-5, with D unresolved. The V end lost 2 bases, the J end lost 7 bases, and 12 bases lay between the germline ends. Germline loops: CDR1 GTSNPN, CDR2 SVGIG (reference sequence). CDR3 length: 13 residues.

V is TRBV6-1 and J is TRBJ1-1; D possibly corresponds to TRBD1 (6 bases). Trimming shortened V by 4 bases and J by 0 bases, and 12 bases separated the two germline ends. CDR1 is MNHNS, CDR2 SASEGT, per germline. The CDR3 is 15 residues long. This chain's CDR3 is CASSAWGGLNTEAFF. The CDR3 DNA reads TGTGCCAGCAGTGCATGGGGGGGGCTGAACACTGAAGCTTTCTTT.

The chain recombines TRBV28 with TRBJ2-4, with 10 bases fitting TRBD2. The germline CDR1 and CDR2 sequences are MDHEN and SYDVKM. The CDR3 runs to 17 residues. Losses at the gene ends were 6 bases for V and 0 bases for J; bases not matched to a gene: 8. The CDR3 is CASRVAGGHLAKNIQYF. The CDR3 DNA reads TGTGCCAGCAGGGTAGCGGGGGGCCATTTAGCCAAAAACATTCAGTACTTC.

The rearrangement links TRBV6-5 to TRBJ1-4; maybe TRBD1 (5 bases). Germline lookup yields CDR1 MNHEY and CDR2 SVGAGI. The germline V and J ends were trimmed by 0 bases and 5 bases, with 7 bases remaining between them. This CDR3 is built from 14 residues. The CDR3 loop is CASSYSPGNEKLFF. The DNA for the CDR3 is TGTGCCAGCAGTTACTCGCCAGGGAATGAAAAACTGTTTTTT.

The rearrangement links TRBV6-6 to TRBJ2-1, with a possible D match to TRBD2 (5 bases). CDR1 is MNHNY and CDR2 is SVGAGI in the germline V gene (reference sequence). V was shortened by 4 bases and J by 3 bases, with 10 bases between the two germline ends. The CDR3 runs to 14 residues. DNA of the CDR3: TGTGCCAGCAGTTTGGGAGTAGGCTACAATGAGCAGTTCTTC. It specifies CASSLGVGYNEQFF.

As concerns this clone: Other DNA sequences of this sample code for an identical CDR3. V usage is TRBV28 and J usage is TRBJ1-5; D is unclear. V was clipped by 9 bases and J by 0 bases, with 3 bases between them. Germline V lookup: CDR1 MDHEN, CDR2 SYDVKM. The CDR3 has 11 residues. The CDR3 spells CASTSNQPQHF. The CDR3 region has the DNA TGTGCCAGTACTAGCAATCAGCCCCAGCATTTT.

This chain's CDR3 is CAISGANYGYTF. CDR3 DNA: TGTGCCATCAGCGGAGCTAACTATGGCTACACCTTC. This sequence joins TRBV10-3 and TRBJ1-2; no firm D call. V lost 6 bases and J lost 0, with 5 bases in between. The CDR3 loop spans 12 amino acids. Germline V gene sequence: CDR1 ENHRY, CDR2 SYGVKD.

The chain couples TRBV4-3 to TRBJ1-2; 8 positions agree with TRBD1. The ends lost 0 bases at V and 6 bases at J; junction bases unmatched: 6. Per germline, CDR1 LGHNA and CDR2 YSLEER. The CDR3 totals 15 residues. CDR3 protein: CASSQDSTGDHGYTF. DNA of the CDR3: TGCGCCAGCAGCCAAGATTCGACAGGGGACCATGGCTACACCTTC.

The gene calls are TRBV4-2 and TRBJ1-3; D not resolved. CDR1 is LGHNA and CDR2 is YNFKEQ in the germline V gene. V lost 4 bases and J lost 5, with 6 bases in between. This CDR3 is built from 12 residues. Written as DNA, the CDR3 is TGTGCCAGCAGCCGGGGAAGAAACACCATATATTTT. Translated, it gives CASSRGRNTIYF.

This chain uses TRBV5-6 with TRBJ2-3; 8 positions match TRBD2. Germline CDR1 reads SGHDT; CDR2 reads YYEEEE. The CDR3 contains 16 residues. V lost 4 bases and J lost 2; bases outside the gene matches: 9. The CDR3 is CASSGGTSFATDTQYF. CDR3 bases: TGTGCCAGCAGCGGGGGGACTAGTTTCGCCACAGATACGCAGTATTTT.

The chain's CDR3 is CAWSTTGTGYEQYV. The CDR3 DNA reads TGTGCCTGGAGTACCACAGGGACCGGCTACGAGCAGTACGTC. The chain links TRBV30 to TRBJ2-7, with TRBD1 as a possible D gene (6 bases). Germline CDR1 reads GTSNPN; CDR2 reads SVGIG (reference sequence). V was shortened by 2 bases and J by 3 bases, with 14 bases between the two germline ends. The CDR3 consists of 14 residues.

The chain has TRBV6-5 and TRBJ2-1; 9 bases agree with TRBD2. The V segment lost 8 bases and the J segment 8 bases; nucleotides outside the gene matches: 7. Germline V gives CDR1 MNHEY, CDR2 SVGAGI. The CDR3 is made up of 13 amino acids. The CDR3: CASGASGTHEQFF. The CDR3, as DNA: TGTGCCAGCGGGGCTAGCGGGACTCATGAGCAGTTCTTC.

V is TRBV15 and J is TRBJ1-2; 9 nucleotides line up with TRBD1. The J segment lost 5 bases and the V segment lost 8 bases, leaving 6 bases of the junction unmatched. Per germline, CDR1 LNHNV and CDR2 YYDKDF (reference sequence). The length of the CDR3 is 13 residues. CDR3 bases: TGTGCCACCGCACGGGACAGGGTTTATGGCTACACCTTC. It codes for CATARDRVYGYTF.

The chain joins TRBV29-1 to TRBJ2-6, with D unresolved. Trimming removed 7 bases from V and 0 bases from J, with 7 bases in between. CDR1 is SQVTM and CDR2 is ANQGSEA in the germline V gene. The CDR3 totals 13 residues. This CDR3 is CSARSSGANVLTF. CDR3 nucleotide sequence: TGCAGCGCTCGGAGCTCTGGGGCCAACGTCCTGACTTTC.